The rows below give T cell receptor beta chains drawn from one sample of a study of blood T cell repertoires in COVID-19. The table came from immunoSEQ multiplex PCR; TCRdb's copy has only in-frame clones and leaves some out. The sample has about 180,000 clones, 70% to 90% seen once. Sequencing input: peripheral blood. All receptors come from a man aged 55 to 70 with acute or convalescent COVID-19. CDR3s include the opening cysteine and the closing phenylalanine or tryptophan. A D gene is named only where the DNA matches it firmly. Clone size is given for some rows only: seen once, a few or many times, or a class if the clone is expanded.

DNA | CDR3 | D | J | V | size
TGTGCCAGCAGCAAGACGACATTATTCTCCTACGAGCAGTACTTC | CASSKTTLFSYEQYF | - | TRBJ2-7 | TRBV14 | -
TGTGCCTGGAGTCCTGCCGGGACAGGGGACGGCTACACCTTC | CAWSPAGTGDGYTF | TRBD1 | TRBJ1-2 | TRBV30 | -
TGTGCCAGTCAACTAGGGTACACTGAAGCTTTCTTT | CASQLGYTEAFF | - | TRBJ1-1 | TRBV12-3/TRBV12-4 | few
TGTGCCAGCAGTTCCCCCGGCAGGGCTGGCTACACCTTC | CASSSPGRAGYTF | - | TRBJ1-2 | TRBV28 | -
TGCGCCAGCACCGAGGGTAGTGGCACAGATACGCAGTATTTT | CASTEGSGTDTQYF | - | TRBJ2-3 | TRBV5-1 | -
TGTGCCAGCAGCTGGACAGGATGGGAGCAGTACTTC | CASSWTGWEQYF | TRBD1 | TRBJ2-7 | TRBV5-6 | -
TGTGCCAGTAGCCAAAGACAGGGAACAGATACGCAGTATTTT | CASSQRQGTDTQYF | TRBD1 | TRBJ2-3 | TRBV19 | -
TGTGCCAGCAGTCGCCCGACAGGGAGTGGTCAGCCCCAGCATTTT | CASSRPTGSGQPQHF | TRBD1 | TRBJ1-5 | TRBV28 | -
TGTGCCAGTAGTATAGCTCTAAGAGAATACGAGCAGTACTTC | CASSIALREYEQYF | - | TRBJ2-7 | TRBV19 | -
TGTGCCAGTAGTATAAGCGACAGCTCAGGAAACACCATATATTTT | CASSISDSSGNTIYF | - | TRBJ1-3 | TRBV19 | -
TGTGCCAGCAGTTTACGGCGGGTAGGCTCTGGGGCCAACGTCCTGACTTTC | CASSLRRVGSGANVLTF | - | TRBJ2-6 | TRBV28 | -
TGTGCCAGCTCACCACTCGGACAGGGGATCTCTGGAAACACCATATATTTT | CASSPLGQGISGNTIYF | TRBD1 | TRBJ1-3 | TRBV18 | few
TGCGCCAGCAGGGAGGATAGCGGTAACACCGGGGAGCTGTTTTTT | CASREDSGNTGELFF | - | TRBJ2-2 | TRBV5-1 | -
TGTGCCAGCAGCCTAGAGACTAGCGGGAGAGCGACCTACGAGCAGTACTTC | CASSLETSGRATYEQYF | TRBD2 | TRBJ2-7 | TRBV7-6 | -
TGTGCCAGCAGTCCTGCTTCAGTAGCGGGTGACAATGAGCAGTTCTTC | CASSPASVAGDNEQFF | TRBD2 | TRBJ2-1 | TRBV28 | -
TGTGCCAGCTCACCTCGGACAGGGGATTACAATGAGCAGTTCTTC | CASSPRTGDYNEQFF | TRBD1 | TRBJ2-1 | TRBV18 | -
TGTGCCAGCAGGAAACCCGGACAGTCTGGAAACACCATATATTTT | CASRKPGQSGNTIYF | - | TRBJ1-3 | TRBV6-5 | -
TGTGCCAGCCCCTCTGACTTGTTCTCCTACGAGCAGTACTTC | CASPSDLFSYEQYF | - | TRBJ2-7 | TRBV27 | -
TGTGCCAGCAGTCCCCCGGGTACACATATCAATGAGCAGTTCTTC | CASSPPGTHINEQFF | - | TRBJ2-1 | TRBV28 | -
TGTGCCAGTAGTCCCCCGGGACAGGGTTCCCACGAGCAGTACTTC | CASSPPGQGSHEQYF | TRBD1 | TRBJ2-7 | TRBV19 | -
TGTGCCAGCAGCCCCGAGGGTTTCTATGGCTACACCTTC | CASSPEGFYGYTF | - | TRBJ1-2 | TRBV28 | -
TGTGCCAGCAGCCCCGGGACAGGGGGCGCCTCTGGCTACACCTTC | CASSPGTGGASGYTF | TRBD1 | TRBJ1-2 | TRBV3-1/TRBV3-2 | -
TGTGCCAGCCGAGGGTTGACTAGCGCCTCCTACAATGAGCAGTTCTTC | CASRGLTSASYNEQFF | TRBD2 | TRBJ2-1 | TRBV19 | -
TGCAGTGCGCAGCCGGAGTACGAGCAGTACTTC | CSAQPEYEQYF | - | TRBJ2-7 | TRBV20-1 | -
TGTGCCAGCAGTTTAAGGACTAGCGGGAGTGAGCAGTTCTTC | CASSLRTSGSEQFF | TRBD2 | TRBJ2-1 | TRBV28 | -
TGCGCCAGCAGCCCGGTGGGACTAGCGGGACTCTCTGGGGCCAACGTCCTGACTTTC | CASSPVGLAGLSGANVLTF | TRBD2 | TRBJ2-6 | TRBV5-1 | -
TGTGCCAGCAGTTTATGGGGGGGCTCTGGGGCCAACGTCCTGACTTTC | CASSLWGGSGANVLTF | - | TRBJ2-6 | TRBV28 | -